This TCR beta chain was retrieved from a study of T cell responses to AZD1222 COVID-19 vaccine. Study overall: The analysis combined second doses at about 4 or about 12 weeks. Study-level findings and limits: Repertoire sampling happened only post peak T cell response. Spike-spanning, vaccine-associated CD4 TCRs were dominant at 160-218 and 743-854.

Remarks on this clone: Antigen unknown.

Generated by immunoSEQ multiplex PCR, the TCRdb table keeps only in-frame clones and is missing some. The sample shows roughly 130,000 clones, about 86% of them seen only once. The TCR sequence derives from an adult in good health. The sample was peripheral blood, taken on day 0 of AZD1222 vaccination.

The CDR3 region is CASSVSPLSGGYEQYF. The CDR3 nucleotides are TGTGCCAGCAGCGTCTCTCCTTTGTCAGGGGGCTACGAGCAGTACTTC. The chain employs TRBV9 and TRBJ2-7; 7 positions match TRBD1. Germline assignment: CDR1 SGDLS and CDR2 YYNGEE. V shed 2 bases and J 3 bases; nucleotides not matched to a gene: 11. CDR3 length: 16 amino acids.